The next 5 T cell receptor beta chains were all read from a single sample in a study of early T cells in non-severe SARS-CoV-2 infection. TCRdb passed the 5' RACE reads through MiXCR, listing each CDR3 protein once. The data contain 80,000 or so distinct CDR3 sequences, around 15% of them singletons. Sample: whole blood. All receptors derive from an adult who was a healthcare worker with PCR-confirmed SARS-CoV-2 infection or an uninfected control (not recorded which).

This clonotype was picked up many times. V and J are TRBV9 and TRBJ1-3; D not certain. CDR3 length equals 16 residues. Germline CDR1 SGDLS, CDR2 YYNGEE. V lost 2 bases, J lost 0 bases, and 12 bases lay in between. CDR3 loop: CASSVDGPGSGNTIYF. The DNA of the CDR3 is TGTGCCAGCAGCGTTGATGGTCCCGGCTCTGGAAACACCATATATTTT. Together with reference TRBV9 and TRBJ1-3, the CDR3 gives the full variable domain: DSGVTQTPKHLITATGQRVTLRCSPRSGDLSVYWYQQSLDQGLQFLIQYYNGEERAKGNILERFSAQQFPDLHSELNLSSLELGDSALYFCASSVDGPGSGNTIYFGEGSWLTVV.

The genes are TRBV5-1 and TRBJ2-2; D might be TRBD2 (5 bases). With 5 bases removed from V and 0 bases from J, the gap between germline ends came to 8 bases. Germline V lookup: CDR1 SGHRS, CDR2 YFSETQ. CDR3 length: 14 residues. CDR3 coding DNA: TGCGCCAGCAGGGGAGAGACGAACACCGGGGAGCTGTTTTTT. Translation gives CASRGETNTGELFF.

V usage is TRBV21-1 and J usage is TRBJ2-1; the table's D gene call, TRBD2, was not cross checked with the DNA. TRBV21-1 is labeled a pseudogene. The CDR3 extends over 16 amino acids. The DNA for the CDR3 is TGTGCCAGCAAATTCCCAGGCGGCAGCCCTCAGGATGAGCAGTTCTTC. It encodes CASKFPGGSPQDEQFF.

The genes are TRBV28 and TRBJ1-1; D unresolved. V dropped 2 bases and J dropped 1 base, with 8 bases sitting between them. This CDR3 has 14 amino acids. CDR1 MDHEN and CDR2 SYDVKM come from the germline V gene. This CDR3 reads CASSLVRKNTEAFF. DNA for the CDR3: TGTGCCAGCAGTTTAGTTCGGAAGAACACTGAAGCTTTCTTT. Drawing the rest from reference TRBV28 and TRBJ1-1, the complete variable domain is DVKVTQSSRYLVKRTGEKVFLECVQDMDHENMFWYRQDPGLGLRLIYFSYDVKMKEKGDIPEGYSVSREKKERFSLILESASTNQTSMYLCASSLVRKNTEAFFGQGTRLTVV.

The chain carries TRBV7-6 and TRBJ2-5, with D perhaps TRBD1 (6 bases). Trimming cost V 2 bases and J 1 base, with 11 bases left between them. The CDR3 contains 15 residues. CDR1 and CDR2 (germline): SGHVS, FNYEAQ. In DNA form, the CDR3 reads TGTGCCAGCAGCTTATCAGGGACAAGCCAAGAGACCCAGTACTTC. It yields the protein CASSLSGTSQETQYF.